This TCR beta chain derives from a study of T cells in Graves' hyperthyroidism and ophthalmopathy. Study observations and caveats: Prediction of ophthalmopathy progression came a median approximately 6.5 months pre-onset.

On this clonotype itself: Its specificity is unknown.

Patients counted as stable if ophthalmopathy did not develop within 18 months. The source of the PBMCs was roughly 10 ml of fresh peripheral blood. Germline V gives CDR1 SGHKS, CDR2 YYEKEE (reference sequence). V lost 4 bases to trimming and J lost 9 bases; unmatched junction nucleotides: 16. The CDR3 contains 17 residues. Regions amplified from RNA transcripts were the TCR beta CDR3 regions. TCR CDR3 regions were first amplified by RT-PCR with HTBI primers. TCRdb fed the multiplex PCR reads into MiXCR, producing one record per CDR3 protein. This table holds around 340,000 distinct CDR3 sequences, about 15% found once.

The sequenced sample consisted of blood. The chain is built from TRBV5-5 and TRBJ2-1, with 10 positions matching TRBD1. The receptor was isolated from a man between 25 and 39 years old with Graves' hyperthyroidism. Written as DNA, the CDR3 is TGTGCCAGCAGCCGGTTCGAGTTGGGGGGACAGGGGAGTGAGCAGTTCTTC. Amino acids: CASSRFELGGQGSEQFF.